The following is a T cell receptor (beta chain) sequence with its context. The germline CDR1 and CDR2 sequences are SNHLY and FYNNEI. CDR3 length: 14 residues. In the PCR, 60 Vbeta and 13 Jbeta primers were used. Profiling relied on immunoSEQ multiplex PCR, and the TCRdb table lists in-frame clones only, not all of them. The table shows 100,000 to 120,000 clones, with over 60% occurring only once. These data belong to a study of cytomegalovirus exposure and HLA in healthy donors. This receptor was taken from a man between 18 and 29 years old in good health and CMV-seropositive. Sequencing was done on a sample of PBMCs. V and J are TRBV2 and TRBJ2-5, with 7 bases identical to TRBD1. The J call may be faulty, since TRBJ2-7 better matches the DNA end. The CDR3 sequence: CASRGTVNSYEQYF. The CDR3 bases are TGTGCCAGCAGGGGGACAGTTAACTCCTACGAGCAGTACTTC.